Below, one T cell receptor (beta chain) is given with its context. No antigen is known for it. This record belongs to a study of T cell responses to AZD1222 COVID-19 vaccine. Whole-study results and caveats: Donors skewed white British and female; clonal diversity was possibly underestimated. Receipt of two AZD1222 doses was followed by a rise in Spike-specific TCR breadth and depth. Baseline antibody screening turned up just five to seven seropositive AZD1222 recipients.

Repertoires were generated with immunoSEQ multiplex PCR, while TCRdb's copy carries only in-frame clones and drops some. This sample has 150,000 to 160,000 clones, with 90% found just once. The CDR3 extends over 12 amino acids. The germline V gene has CDR1 MDHEN and CDR2 SYDVKM. V was shortened by 2 bases and J by 6 bases, with 8 bases between the two germline ends. This clonotype was obtained from an adult in good health. Sequencing was performed on peripheral blood, taken on day 0 of AZD1222 vaccination. This chain uses TRBV28 with TRBJ2-7; no clear D. In nucleotides, the CDR3 is TGTGCCAGCAGTTTAATGGTGAGCGAGCAGTACTTC. It codes for CASSLMVSEQYF.